This T cell receptor (beta chain) was sequenced for a study of cytomegalovirus exposure and HLA in healthy donors. Broader study findings: Usually a TCR sequence was rare, but some public TCRs were found in many donors.

Germline CDR1 and CDR2: ENHRY and SYGVKD. This CDR3 spans 15 amino acids. J lost 2 bases, V lost 4 bases, and 4 bases had no gene match. Assay used: immunoSEQ multiplex PCR; TCRdb lists only in-frame clones, some missing. Here the sample spans approximately 170,000 clones, about 85% being singletons. As regards this clone: What it recognizes is unknown.

Sequencing was done on a sample of PBMCs. The gene calls are TRBV10-3 and TRBJ1-5, with 8 bases lining up with TRBD1. This sequence originates from a man younger than 45 in good health and CMV-seropositive. The CDR3 loop is CAISAGTGGNQPQHF. The CDR3 nucleotides read TGTGCCATCAGTGCCGGGACAGGAGGCAATCAGCCCCAGCATTTT.